Shown below are 23 T cell receptor beta chains from a single sample sequenced in a study of T cell repertoires in aging, cancer and after chemotherapy. Multiplex touch-down PCR with TRB-A/B primers amplified rearranged V-D-J TRB sequences. Using its own MiXCR run on the multiplex PCR reads, TCRdb lists one record per CDR3 protein. This sample carries some 8,000 distinct CDR3 sequences, around 40% of them seen once, and the ten largest clones take around 4.7%. The template was genomic DNA from peripheral blood, not RNA. The sequenced sample was blood. The receptor source for this set is a human donor in good health.

This clonotype was recorded a few times. The rearrangement joins TRBV7-2 to TRBJ2-3; D is unresolved. The CDR3 has 14 amino acids. Germline V CDR1 and CDR2: SGHTA, FQGNSA. Trimming removed 5 bases from V and 2 bases from J, with 11 bases in between. The CDR3 protein is CASSRSEPTDTQYF. In DNA form, the CDR3 reads TGTGCCAGCAGCCGCAGTGAACCCACAGATACGCAGTATTTT.

The rearrangement uses TRBV30 and TRBJ2-7, with TRBD1 matching 7 bases. CDR3 length: 15 amino acids. With V trimmed by 0 bases and J by 3 bases, 8 bases remained unmatched. Germline-derived CDR1 and CDR2 are GTSNPN and SVGIG (reference sequence). CDR3 sequence (DNA): TGTGCCTGGAGTGTAGGGTCAGGGGGATACTACGAGCAGTACTTC. Translated, it gives CAWSVGSGGYYEQYF.

By proportion, this clonotype is medium-sized. The rearrangement uses TRBV19 and TRBJ2-1; TRBD2 aligns across 16 bases. CDR3 length: 16 residues. V lost 8 bases and J lost 7; bases outside the gene matches: 8. CDR1 is LNHDA, CDR2 SQIVND, per germline (reference sequence). This CDR3 reads CASHLGLAGGVNEQFF. The DNA of the CDR3 is TGTGCCAGTCATCTGGGACTAGCGGGAGGGGTGAATGAGCAGTTCTTC.

V is TRBV5-1 and J is TRBJ2-7; D possibly corresponds to TRBD2 (5 bases). V lost 0 bases and J 0 bases, leaving 13 bases between the germline ends. Germline V CDR1 and CDR2: SGHRS, YFSETQ. This CDR3 is 16 amino acids long. CDR3 in DNA: TGCGCCAGCAGCTTGGAGGCCATGGACTTCTCCTACGAGCAGTACTTC. As protein: CASSLEAMDFSYEQYF.

This clonotype was seen more than once but under ten times. The chain links TRBV6-1 to TRBJ2-3, with 8 bases aligning to TRBD1. Looked up from germline, CDR1 is MNHNS and CDR2 is SASEGT. The length of the CDR3 is 15 residues. Trimming removed 3 bases from V and 2 bases from J; junction bases left unmatched: 4. The CDR3, as DNA: TGTGCCAGCAGTGATAGGACAGGGAACACAGATACGCAGTATTTT. It encodes CASSDRTGNTDTQYF.

This clonotype was observed a handful of times. The V call is TRBV6-1, the J call TRBJ1-4; weak D call: TRBD1 (6 bases). The CDR3 is 15 residues long. The germline V gene has CDR1 MNHNS and CDR2 SASEGT. V lost 3 bases and J lost 7, with 15 bases in between. CDR3 DNA: TGTGCCAGCAGTGATAGGGGGAGCCGTAGTGAAAAACTGTTTTTT. Protein sequence: CASSDRGSRSEKLFF.

This clonotype came up a few times. The chain links TRBV18 to TRBJ2-5; unclear D gene. V gave up 2 bases and J gave up 5 bases, with 12 bases separating them. CDR1 KGHSH and CDR2 LQKENI come from the germline V gene. CDR3 length equals 14 residues. The CDR3 bases are TGTGCCAGCTCACCAGCGAGTAACAGCGAGACCCAGTACTTC. It translates to CASSPASNSETQYF.

The J gene is TRBJ1-1, the V gene TRBV6-5; 10 nucleotides agree with TRBD1. This CDR3 contains 15 residues. The J segment lost 1 base and the V segment lost 5 bases, leaving 4 bases of the junction unmatched. CDR1 and CDR2 (germline): MNHEY, SVGAGI. CDR3 region: CASSGRDRGNTEAFF. The CDR3 bases are TGTGCCAGCAGTGGTCGGGACAGGGGGAACACTGAAGCTTTCTTT.

The sample holds a few counts of this clonotype. The chain employs TRBV19 and TRBJ1-1; no clear D. The CDR3 has 12 amino acids. The V gene lost 2 bases and the J gene lost 9 bases, with 10 bases spanning the gap. Germline V gene data show CDR1 as LNHDA and CDR2 as SQIVND (reference sequence). The CDR3 here is CASSIMGSKAFF. The DNA of the CDR3 is TGTGCCAGTAGTATAATGGGGTCTAAAGCTTTCTTT.

This clonotype was seen a handful of times. The rearrangement joins TRBV27 to TRBJ2-1; 7 nucleotides align to TRBD2. CDR1 and CDR2 (germline): MNHEY, SMNVEV (reference sequence). CDR3 length equals 15 residues. Losses at the gene ends were 7 bases for V and 0 bases for J; bases not matched to a gene: 6. The CDR3 region has the DNA TGTGCCAGCACCTCTAGCGGAAGCTCCTACAATGAGCAGTTCTTC. Amino acids: CASTSSGSSYNEQFF.

Note on this clonotype: A much more abundant neighbour one base away suggests this may be a read error. DNA for the CDR3: TGTGCCAGTAGATGGCAACATTCATCCACAGATACGCAGTATTTT. The encoded protein is CASRWQHSSTDTQYF. The chain carries TRBV19 and TRBJ2-3; no clear D gene. The ends were cut back, 6 bases at V and 2 bases at J, with 15 bases in the middle. In germline, CDR1 is LNHDA, CDR2 SQIVND (reference sequence). CDR3 length equals 15 residues.

This clonotype occurred a few times. V gene TRBV7-2 combines with J gene TRBJ2-6; D uncertain. Deletions cut 7 bases from V and 0 bases from J, with 10 bases between. The CDR3 has 15 amino acids. Germline CDR1 and CDR2: SGHTA and FQGNSA. CDR3 protein: CASKGRFSGANVLTF. The CDR3 nucleotides are TGTGCCAGCAAAGGCAGGTTCTCTGGGGCCAACGTCCTGACTTTC.

This chain uses TRBV6-1 with TRBJ1-5; 8 bases match TRBD1. The length of the CDR3 is 14 residues. After removal of 6 bases from V and 5 bases from J, the junction contained 6 bases not matched to a gene. Germline V gene sequence: CDR1 MNHNS, CDR2 SASEGT. In nucleotides, the CDR3 is TGTGCCAGCAGCTGGGGGGACAGGTATCAGCCCCAGCATTTT. This codes for CASSWGDRYQPQHF.

CDR3 sequence reads: CASSPGVGDTEAFF. Here the CDR3 DNA reads TGTGCCAGCAGCCCCGGAGTGGGGGATACTGAAGCTTTCTTT. The chain employs TRBV7-9 and TRBJ1-1, with D maybe TRBD1 (5 bases). Deletions cut 5 bases from V and 5 bases from J, with 15 bases between. The germline V gene encodes CDR1 SEHNR and CDR2 FQNEAQ (reference sequence). The CDR3 runs 14 residues.

In the case of this clonotype: This may stem from a read error, because a much larger clone lies one nucleotide away. The V gene is TRBV6-2 or TRBV6-3, the J gene TRBJ2-3; no firm D call. Deletions cut 6 bases from V and 5 bases from J, with 12 bases between. CDR1 and CDR2 from the germline V gene are MNHEY and SVGEGT. This CDR3 is built from 13 residues. CDR3 amino acids: CASSTSDIDTQYF. The CDR3 region has the DNA TGTGCCAGCAGCACCTCAGACATAGATACGCAGTATTTT.

The chain carries TRBV5-4 and TRBJ2-1; 9 bases are shared with TRBD1. CDR1 and CDR2 from the germline V gene are SGHNT and YYREEE (reference sequence). There are 16 residues in the CDR3. Trimming took 4 bases from V and 0 from J; bases not matched to a gene: 5. CDR3 loop: CASSGGTGHSYNEQFF. CDR3 coding DNA: TGTGCCAGCAGCGGGGGGACAGGGCACTCCTACAATGAGCAGTTCTTC.

Comment on this clonotype: This is likely a read error, given that the CDR3 carries no conserved phenylalanine or tryptophan at its end. The chain recombines TRBV27 with TRBJ1-2, with TRBD1 matching 7 bases. Trimming cost V 7 bases and J 4 bases; bases outside gene matches: 18. CDR3 length equals 17 residues. Germline CDR1 MNHEY, CDR2 SMNVEV (reference sequence). CDR3: CASTKRGRGLWGYGYTI. The CDR3 nucleotides read TGTGCCAGCACAAAAAGGGGGCGAGGCCTATGGGGCTATGGCTACACCATC.

The chain carries TRBV7-2 and TRBJ2-5, with 8 bases aligning to TRBD2. CDR1 is SGHTA, CDR2 FQGNSA, per germline. V was clipped by 5 bases and J by 5 bases; unmatched bases: 7. The CDR3 is 14 residues long. CDR3 protein: CASSVRGGDETQYF. Here the CDR3 DNA reads TGTGCCAGCAGCGTACGGGGGGGCGATGAGACCCAGTACTTC.

The rearrangement uses TRBV12-3 or TRBV12-4 and TRBJ1-4; 9 bases map to TRBD1. This CDR3 comprises 14 residues. J lost 6 bases, V lost 4 bases, and 3 bases had no gene match. CDR3 in DNA: TGTGCCAGCAGTTCCGGGACAGGGCATGAAAAACTGTTTTTT. Its translation: CASSSGTGHEKLFF.

Regarding this clonotype: This may stem from a read error, because a much larger clone lies one nucleotide away. The genes are TRBV11-1 and TRBJ2-1, with 7 nucleotides matching TRBD2. Germline trimming cut 9 bases from V and 12 bases from J; bases unmatched to any gene: 20. The CDR3 has 15 residues. CDR1 and CDR2 (germline): SGHAT, FQDESV (reference sequence). CDR3 DNA sequence: TGTGCCAGTAGAAAGCGGGGATTTGGGGCAATGGGGCAGTTCTTC. Its protein product is CASRKRGFGAMGQFF.

The V and J genes are TRBV27 and TRBJ2-1; TRBD2 agrees at 14 bases. Per the germline V gene, CDR1 is MNHEY and CDR2 is SMNVEV (reference sequence). The CDR3 loop spans 17 amino acids. V lost 7 bases, J lost 5 bases, and 10 bases stayed unmatched. The CDR3 nucleotides are TGTGCCAGCACCCGCCGACTAGCGGGAGGGCTCCACAATGAGCAGTTCTTC. Amino acid sequence: CASTRRLAGGLHNEQFF.

The J gene is TRBJ1-5, the V gene TRBV6-6; D is undetermined. Trimming left V 6 bases short and J 4 bases short, with 10 bases between. The CDR3 is 13 residues long. Per germline, CDR1 MNHNY and CDR2 SVGAGI (reference sequence). The DNA for the CDR3 is TGTGCCAGCAGGAGGGCACTAAATCAGCCCCAGCATTTT. This gives the protein CASRRALNQPQHF.

The CDR3 DNA reads TGTGCCAGCAGCAACCTCCAGGGGGCCCCTAGGGAGCAGTACTTC. This sequence encodes CASSNLQGAPREQYF. V and J are TRBV27 and TRBJ2-7, with 8 bases that match TRBD1. Trimming at V came to 6 bases and at J to 7 bases, leaving 14 bases not matched to a gene. Germline CDR1 MNHEY, CDR2 SMNVEV (reference sequence). The CDR3 consists of 15 residues.